The TCR beta chain under discussion was sequenced for a study of post-analysis software for immune sequencing data. Study-wide results and limits: Controls showed lower frequencies than patients for 5 or 6 TRBV segments, and TRBV5-6, TRBV5-1 and TRBV20-1 were among these.

As for this clonotype: Its antigen remains unknown.

The library was made from cDNA and included unique molecular identifiers. TCRdb analysed the PCR reads with MiXCR anew, one entry per CDR3 protein. The table records 250,000 to 300,000 distinct CDR3 sequences, just over 35% of them present only once. Germline CDR1 and CDR2: LNHDA and SQIVND (reference sequence). The CDR3 is made up of 15 amino acids. With V trimmed by 6 bases and J by 5 bases, 7 bases remained unmatched. This sequence was found in a girl aged 10-17 years with multiple sclerosis. The chain has TRBV19 and TRBJ2-3; TRBD2 matches 11 bases. Sequencing was performed on blood. CDR3 sequence reads: CASSPGLAVGDTQYF. For the CDR3, the DNA is TGTGCCAGTAGCCCGGGACTAGCGGTTGGAGATACGCAGTATTTT.